The clone carrying this T cell receptor (beta chain) was seen a handful of times. Germline V gene sequence: CDR1 SGHVS, CDR2 FNYEAQ. CDR3 length: 13 residues. V lost 1 base, J lost 4 bases, and 7 bases lay in between. The data derive from a study of glioma-infiltrating T cells. Amplification of TCR alpha and beta CDR3 regions from RNA used iRepertoire nested multiplex PCR. For one-step reverse transcription and amplification, about 90-400 ng of tissue mRNA or PBMC total RNA was used. Using its own MiXCR run on the multiplex PCR reads, TCRdb lists one record per CDR3 protein. The table includes roughly 120,000 distinct CDR3 sequences, less than 30% detected once.

V and J are TRBV7-6 and TRBJ1-1; no clear D. Input material: glioma tissue, nonneoplastic brain tissue, or PBMCs (not recorded which). The sequence was collected from a human donor with low-grade glioma or glioblastoma, undergoing nonglioma brain surgery, or in good health (not recorded which). CDR3 loop: CASSLGVLTEAFF. The CDR3 region has the DNA TGTGCCAGCAGCTTAGGGGTTCTCACTGAAGCTTTCTTT.